A selection of T cell receptor beta chains follows, all from one sample in a study of T cells in Graves' hyperthyroidism and ophthalmopathy. TCRdb called the multiplex PCR reads again in MiXCR, with one record for every CDR3 protein. The repertoire has approximately 400,000 distinct CDR3 sequences, 15% of them found once; the top ten carry 32%. The sequenced sample consisted of blood. The source of these receptors is a woman in her twenties or thirties with Graves' hyperthyroidism. The CDR3 runs from the conserved cysteine through the conserved F or W. The D gene is left open where the match is weak. The size entry is marked missing in some rows and otherwise reads once, few, many or a size class.

CDR3nt	CDR3aa	d_gene	j_gene	abundance	v_gene
TGTGCCAGCAGCCAGGCTTGGACAGGGAAGCACATTCAGTACTTC	CASSQAWTGKHIQYF	TRBD1	TRBJ2-4	few	TRBV3-1
TGTGCCAGCACTAAGGGGCTGTGGCTTCGCGAGCAGTACTTC	CASTKGLWLREQYF	-	TRBJ2-7	many	TRBV6-2/TRBV6-3
TGTGCCAGCAGCTTAAGATTTGGCGGGGAGCTGTTTTTT	CASSLRFGGELFF	-	TRBJ2-2	many	TRBV11-2
TGCAGTGCTCCCCCTACTAGCGGGAGGGGGGAGACCCAGTACTTC	CSAPPTSGRGETQYF	TRBD2	TRBJ2-5	many	TRBV20-1
TGCAGTGCTAGAGATATGCGAAGGACAGGCCCGGAGGCCCAGTACTTC	CSARDMRRTGPEAQYF	TRBD1	TRBJ2-5	many	TRBV20-1
TGTGCCACCAGCATAGCCGGGACTCAAACAGAGACCCAGTACTTC	CATSIAGTQTETQYF	-	TRBJ2-5	few	TRBV15
TGTGCCAGCAGTGAGGACAGTGTGGGCTACACCTTC	CASSEDSVGYTF	-	TRBJ1-2	many	TRBV2
TGCGCCAGCAGTGGGGGACAGCGGGCTAACTCCTACAATGAGCAGTTCTTC	CASSGGQRANSYNEQFF	-	TRBJ2-1	-	TRBV10-1
TGCAGTGCCCCTAGGGACGATCAAGAGACCCAGTACTTC	CSAPRDDQETQYF	-	TRBJ2-5	many	TRBV20-1
TGTGCCATCAGTTCAGCACAGGGTAAGGATGAGCAGTTCTTC	CAISSAQGKDEQFF	-	TRBJ2-1	many	TRBV10-3
TGTGCCAGCAGCTTATGGAGGGCCCGGCCGGGGACTAGCGGGAGCGAGACCCAGTACTTC	CASSLWRARPGTSGSETQYF	TRBD2	TRBJ2-5	many	TRBV7-8
TGTGCCAGCAGCTTAGTTTTACAGGGGGCTAATGAAGCTTTCTTT	CASSLVLQGANEAFF	TRBD1	TRBJ1-1	few	TRBV11-2
TGTGCCACCAGCAGAGACCTAGCGGACAGGGGGCGTCCCTACGAGCAGTACTTC	CATSRDLADRGRPYEQYF	TRBD1	TRBJ2-7	many	TRBV15
TGTGCCAGTAGTATAGTAGATAACACCGGGGAGCTGTTTTTT	CASSIVDNTGELFF	-	TRBJ2-2	-	TRBV19